What follows is one TCR beta chain and its context. Its antigen is not known. Generated by immunoSEQ multiplex PCR, the TCRdb table keeps only in-frame clones and is missing some. The data contain over 90,000 clones, around 90% of them seen just once; the ten biggest clones take up 4% to 5.5%. This entry is derived from a study of T cell responses to AZD1222 COVID-19 vaccine. Study as a whole: Timing groups of about 4 and about 12 weeks for second doses were pooled. General observations from the study: Compared with day 0, the breadth and depth of the Spike-specific TCR repertoire rose significantly after two doses of AZD1222.

Material: peripheral blood, obtained on day 0 of AZD1222 vaccination. The sequence came from an adult in good health.

In DNA, the CDR3 is TGTGCCAGCTGGGGGGACCGGTCACCCCTCCACTTT. It yields the protein CASWGDRSPLHF. The chain employs TRBV2 and TRBJ1-6; tentatively, D is TRBD1 (5 bases). V lost 8 bases to trimming and J lost 10 bases, with 12 bases between them. CDR3 length: 12 residues. Germline values: CDR1 SNHLY, CDR2 FYNNEI.